This T cell receptor beta chain was profiled in a study of cytomegalovirus exposure and HLA in healthy donors. General study results and limits: Fewer N-insertions than the roughly 650-donor mean were reportedly shown by an Asian-associated ancestry cluster in a later analysis.

Primers: 60 Vbeta forward and 13 Jbeta reverse. Method: immunoSEQ multiplex PCR; TCRdb's copy keeps in-frame clones and lacks some. The sample contains around 40,000 clones, almost 70% of which appear only once. There are a few counts of this clone. Its antigen is unknown. Trimming took 4 bases from V and 3 from J, leaving 16 bases between them. Per the germline V gene, CDR1 is SGHRS and CDR2 is YFSETQ. The length of the CDR3 is 15 residues. The sequence derives from a man aged 35-49 years in good health and CMV-seronegative. The sequenced sample was PBMCs. The V gene is TRBV5-1, the J gene TRBJ1-1, with D tentatively TRBD1 (6 bases). The CDR3: CASSIQQGADTEAFF. The DNA of the CDR3 is TGCGCCAGCAGCATCCAACAGGGTGCGGACACTGAAGCTTTCTTT.